A single sample gave rise to the 2 T cell receptor beta chains below, sequenced in a study of blood T cell repertoires in COVID-19. The data were produced by immunoSEQ multiplex PCR, yet TCRdb's version contains in-frame clones alone and is incomplete. The table lists fewer than 500,000 clones, 70% to 90% of them singletons. The sequenced sample consisted of PBMCs or T cells enriched from blood (not recorded which). The receptors shown here come from a man aged 25-40 years who had recovered from COVID-19.

This clone was seen only a few times. The chain joins TRBV30 to TRBJ1-2, with D hard to call. Germline CDR1 is GTSNPN and CDR2 is SVGIG (reference sequence). This CDR3 is built from 13 residues. Trimming removed 2 bases at V and 0 bases at J, with 7 bases between. CDR3 protein: CAWSMTPNYGYTF. The CDR3, as DNA: TGTGCCTGGAGTATGACACCTAACTATGGCTACACCTTC.

V and J are TRBV9 and TRBJ2-6; 7 positions match TRBD1. In germline, CDR1 is SGDLS, CDR2 YYNGEE. The ends lost 2 bases at V and 0 bases at J; junction bases unmatched: 5. The CDR3 has 17 amino acids. The CDR3 here is CASSVRTGDSGANVLTF. In nucleotides, the CDR3 is TGTGCCAGCAGCGTTAGGACAGGAGACTCTGGGGCCAACGTCCTGACTTTC.